These 23 T cell receptor beta chains share one sample of origin, sequenced in a study of regulatory T cells in long-lasting Graves disease. The time point: newly diagnosed GD, antithyroid drugs for less than 3 months. PBMC RNA was the source of the TCR library. Construction of TCR beta libraries relied on iRepertoire HTBI primers and on Arm-PCR targeting CDR3 regions. TCRdb analysed the multiplex PCR reads with MiXCR anew, one entry per CDR3 protein. The sample yields 360,000 or so distinct CDR3 sequences, around 11% seen once. Another study also made use of these data, one on T cells in Graves' hyperthyroidism and ophthalmopathy.

This specimen was peripheral blood mononuclear cells (PBMCs), taken at new diagnosis, from a patient treated with antithyroid drugs. These TCRs come from a woman aged 18-30 years with Graves disease.

In this sample, this clonotype turned up a few times. This sequence joins TRBV4-1 and TRBJ2-7; 9 bases map to TRBD2. From germline, CDR1 is MGHRA and CDR2 YSYEKL. The CDR3 has 16 amino acids. V gave up 1 base and J gave up 2 bases; unmatched junction bases: 6. The CDR3 region has the DNA TGCGCCAGCAGCCAAGGGGGCGGGACTAGCACCTACGAGCAGTACTTC. This encodes CASSQGGGTSTYEQYF.

This clonotype was seen only a few times. The chain is built from TRBV7-9 and TRBJ2-3; 8 positions agree with TRBD2. The CDR3 is 15 residues long. V lost 0 bases and J lost 5; bases outside the gene matches: 4. Germline values: CDR1 SEHNR, CDR2 FQNEAQ (reference sequence). CDR3 residues: CASSLALGLGDTQYF. Here the CDR3 DNA reads TGTGCCAGCAGCTTAGCGTTGGGACTAGGAGATACGCAGTATTTT.

In its sample, this clonotype was seen many times. The chain carries TRBV12-3 or TRBV12-4 and TRBJ1-2, with 8 bases matching TRBD1. The CDR3 contains 13 residues. Losses at the gene ends were 5 bases for V and 8 bases for J; bases not matched to a gene: 7. The CDR3, as DNA: TGTGCCAGCAGTGCCGTACAGGGGGTCGGCTACACCTTC. Its protein product is CASSAVQGVGYTF.

This chain joins TRBV29-1 and TRBJ2-7, with D possibly matching TRBD1 (6 bases). Trimming left V 6 bases short and J 5 bases short, with 14 bases between. The CDR3 extends over 12 amino acids. Looked up from germline, CDR1 is SQVTM and CDR2 is ANQGSEA. The CDR3 region is CSVEGVSDEQYF. The CDR3 DNA reads as TGCAGCGTCGAGGGGGTGTCGGACGAGCAGTACTTC.

The chain joins TRBV20-1 to TRBJ2-3; D uncertain. V dropped 6 bases and J dropped 2 bases, with 12 bases sitting between them. Germline CDR1 and CDR2: DFQATT and SNEGSKA (reference sequence). CDR3 length: 13 residues. In DNA form, the CDR3 reads TGCAGTGCCACAGCAGGAAACACAGATACGCAGTATTTT. As protein: CSATAGNTDTQYF.

This clonotype has a handful of counts. The junction departs from germline at one end; a sequencing error may be responsible. The rearrangement uses TRBV19 and TRBJ2-6, with 8 nucleotides matching TRBD2. Germline assignment: CDR1 LNHDA and CDR2 SQIVND (reference sequence). The CDR3 is 17 residues long. In DNA form, the CDR3 reads TGCGCCAGTAGTACCCTCCCGGGGGGGTCTGGGGCCAACGTCCTGACTTTC. Translation gives CASSTLPGGSGANVLTF.

This clonotype was found many times. The rearrangement joins TRBV27 to TRBJ2-5; D call uncertain. This CDR3 region has 13 residues. Germline values: CDR1 MNHEY, CDR2 SMNVEV (reference sequence). Trimming removed 5 bases at V and 2 bases at J, with 9 bases between. Here the CDR3 DNA reads TGTGCCAGCAGTAATCGGTTTCAAGAGACCCAGTACTTC. Translating gives CASSNRFQETQYF.

This clonotype was counted ten times or more. The chain combines TRBV19 with TRBJ1-5, with TRBD1 matching over 10 bases. This CDR3 has 19 amino acids. J was trimmed by 3 bases and V by 8 bases; bases with no gene match: 19. The V gene's germline CDR1 is LNHDA and CDR2 SQIVND (reference sequence). The CDR3 bases are TGTGCCAGTGGAGAGGACAGGGGGGACAAATCCTGGAACAATCAGCCCCAGCATTTT. Translating it yields CASGEDRGDKSWNNQPQHF.

This clonotype was picked up many times. Here the CDR3 DNA reads TGCGCCAGCAAAACCGGACCCTCCTACAATGAGCAGTTCTTC. This codes for CASKTGPSYNEQFF. The rearrangement joins TRBV5-1 to TRBJ2-1; D call uncertain. Germline CDR1 reads SGHRS; CDR2 reads YFSETQ. The V gene lost 6 bases and the J gene lost 0 bases, with 10 bases spanning the gap. This CDR3 spans 14 amino acids.

This clonotype was observed a handful of times. The chain carries TRBV10-3 and TRBJ1-1; 9 nucleotides align to TRBD1. Germline V lookup: CDR1 ENHRY, CDR2 SYGVKD. The CDR3 runs 12 residues. CDR3 in amino acids: CVIQGAGTEAFF. CDR3 nucleotide sequence: TGTGTCATACAGGGGGCTGGGACTGAAGCTTTCTTT.

This clonotype was seen many times. The chain uses TRBV12-3 or TRBV12-4 and TRBJ1-2; D remains unclear. CDR3 length: 14 amino acids. The ends were cut back, 5 bases at V and 8 bases at J, with 18 bases in the middle. CDR3 sequence reads: CASSPSTPWGGYTF. The CDR3 bases are TGTGCCAGCAGTCCCTCCACCCCGTGGGGAGGCTACACCTTC.

V gene TRBV29-1 combines with J gene TRBJ2-7; D is unclear. Germline-derived CDR1 and CDR2 are SQVTM and ANQGSEA. The CDR3 contains 13 residues. The ends were cut back, 2 bases at V and 2 bases at J, with 10 bases in the middle. The DNA of the CDR3 is TGCAGCGTTGAACAGCAGAATCCCTACGAGCAGTACTTC. It specifies CSVEQQNPYEQYF.

The rearrangement joins TRBV6-1 to TRBJ1-4; D is perhaps TRBD1 (5 bases). The V gene lost 6 bases and the J gene lost 6 bases, with 17 bases spanning the gap. Looked up from germline, CDR1 is MNHNS and CDR2 is SASEGT. This CDR3 region has 15 residues. CDR3 nucleotides: TGTGCCAGCAGACCTAGGAGAGGGGAGGATGAAAAACTGTTTTTT. This encodes CASRPRRGEDEKLFF.

This clonotype was counted ten times or more. V and J are TRBV20-1 and TRBJ1-4; possibly TRBD1 for D (5 bases). Trimming took off 4 bases at V and 8 bases at J, with 17 bases between the two ends. Germline CDR1 and CDR2: DFQATT and SNEGSKA (reference sequence). This CDR3 has 14 amino acids. The chain's CDR3 is CSATPGLGDEKLFF. CDR3 DNA sequence: TGCAGTGCTACCCCGGGACTAGGGGACGAAAAACTGTTTTTT.

This clonotype was seen repeatedly, ten times or more. This chain joins TRBV28 and TRBJ2-1; TRBD1 agrees at 8 bases. The germline V gene encodes CDR1 MDHEN and CDR2 SYDVKM. V trimming: 7 bases; J trimming: 7 bases; junction bases outside the gene matches: 9. This CDR3 has 14 residues. The CDR3 DNA reads TGTGCCAGCATGTTGGACAGGGTGGATAATGAGCAGTTCTTC. Translating it yields CASMLDRVDNEQFF.

The sample holds many counts of this clonotype. The rearrangement joins TRBV5-1 to TRBJ2-1; D gene uncertain. Trimming shortened V by 2 bases and J by 8 bases, and 5 bases separated the two germline ends. Germline values: CDR1 SGHRS, CDR2 YFSETQ. The CDR3 extends over 11 amino acids. This CDR3 is CASSFAHEQFF. The CDR3 nucleotides are TGCGCCAGCAGCTTTGCCCATGAGCAGTTCTTC.

This chain uses TRBV4-3 with TRBJ1-6; no reliable D call. V was clipped by 0 bases and J by 6 bases, with 15 bases between them. Germline CDR1 LGHNA, CDR2 YSLEER. The CDR3 has 17 residues. The CDR3 protein is CASSQDPQGQFNSPLHF. CDR3 coding DNA: TGCGCCAGCAGCCAAGATCCACAAGGGCAGTTTAATTCACCCCTCCACTTT.

This clonotype showed up many times. The gene calls are TRBV7-2 and TRBJ2-1; D remains ambiguous. Trimming left V 1 base short and J 3 bases short, with 10 bases between. Germline CDR1 reads SGHTA; CDR2 reads FQGNSA. The CDR3 runs 15 residues. This chain's CDR3 is CASSLDPGNYNEQFF. CDR3 DNA sequence: TGTGCCAGCAGCTTAGATCCGGGTAACTACAATGAGCAGTTCTTC.

Written as DNA, the CDR3 is TGTGCCAGCAGCTTAGAGTCCGGTAATGAAAAACTGTTTTTT. As protein: CASSLESGNEKLFF. The chain is built from TRBV7-2 and TRBJ1-4; D is ambiguous. Deletions cut 1 base from V and 4 bases from J, with 7 bases between. The CDR3 runs to 14 residues. CDR1 and CDR2 from the germline V gene are SGHTA and FQGNSA. The whole variable domain, remainder taken from reference TRBV7-2 and TRBJ1-4, is GAGVSQSPSNKVTEKGKDVELRCDPISGHTALYWYRQSLGQGLEFLIYFQGNSAPDKSGLPSDRFSAERTGGSVSTLTIQRTQQEDSAVYLCASSLESGNEKLFFGSGTQLSVL.

The sample holds many counts of this clonotype. This sequence joins TRBV2 and TRBJ1-1, with D hard to call. The CDR3 has 15 amino acids. CDR1 SNHLY and CDR2 FYNNEI come from the germline V gene. Trimming removed 2 bases at V and 0 bases at J, with 10 bases between. The CDR3 DNA reads as TGTGCCAGCAGTGAATTCAAGGGCGTGAACACTGAAGCTTTCTTT. It translates to CASSEFKGVNTEAFF.

In this sample, this clonotype turned up many times. The chain employs TRBV12-3 or TRBV12-4 and TRBJ2-3, with 7 bases identical to TRBD2. The junction had 13 bases not matched to a gene; V was cut back by 6 bases and J by 10 bases. The CDR3 runs 14 residues. CDR3 region: CASSHPGRWGPQYF. CDR3 sequence (DNA): TGTGCCAGCAGCCACCCCGGGAGGTGGGGCCCGCAGTATTTT.

This clonotype was counted many times. The V call is TRBV20-1, the J call TRBJ1-2, with no clear D. Germline-derived CDR1 and CDR2 are DFQATT and SNEGSKA (reference sequence). The CDR3 covers 18 residues. V was shortened by 0 bases and J by 1 base, with 21 bases between the two germline ends. The CDR3 DNA follows: TGCAGTGCTAGAGATAGGGCGGAATTGCCCTTTTTTAACTATGGCTACACCTTC. Its protein is CSARDRAELPFFNYGYTF.

The rearrangement links TRBV6-1 to TRBJ2-1, with TRBD2 matching over 10 bases. The length of the CDR3 is 15 residues. Germline V CDR1 and CDR2: MNHNS, SASEGT. V shed 6 bases, J shed 15 bases, and the junction held 17 bases outside the gene matches. The CDR3 region has the DNA TGTGCCAGCAGACCTCTGAGCGGGGGGGCCTTGAGCGCGTTCTTC. Protein sequence: CASRPLSGGALSAFF.